The next 18 T cell receptor beta chains were all read from a single sample in a study of T-cell reconstitution after alpha-beta-depleted transplantation in children. Unique molecular identifiers were incorporated into the prepared TCRbeta library. TCRdb fed the PCR reads into MiXCR, producing one record per CDR3 protein. The data hold fewer than 350,000 distinct CDR3 sequences, with around a tenth observed a single time. The material was peripheral blood, obtained 180 days after TCRalphabeta/CD19-depleted stem cell transplant. The receptors here all came from a male patient aged 2 to 10 who had a stem cell transplant for chronic granulomatous disease, so the T cells may come from the graft donor.

This clonotype was found many times. This chain links TRBV15 with TRBJ1-5; D is unclear. Trimming shortened V by 7 bases and J by 0 bases, and 13 bases separated the two germline ends. The CDR3 is 15 residues long. Germline V CDR1 and CDR2: LNHNV, YYDKDF (reference sequence). The CDR3 loop is CATMRANYSNQPQHF. CDR3 in DNA: TGTGCCACCATGCGGGCGAATTATAGCAATCAGCCCCAGCATTTT.

This clonotype has ten or more counts. Relative to the germline gene, one junction end is altered; a read error may explain this. The CDR3 region is CASSLRVNQPQHF. DNA of the CDR3: TGTGCCAGTAGTTTGAGAGTCAATCAGCCCCAGCATTTT. The J gene is TRBJ1-5, the V gene TRBV28; D is undetermined. The CDR3 consists of 13 residues. The germline V gene encodes CDR1 MDHEN and CDR2 SYDVKM.

The chain combines TRBV28 with TRBJ1-5; TRBD1 is a possible D gene (5 bases). CDR1 MDHEN and CDR2 SYDVKM come from the germline V gene. The V end lost 4 bases, the J end lost 3 bases, and 13 bases lay between the germline ends. CDR3 size: 15 residues. The CDR3 loop reads CASSSDINTNQPQHF. The CDR3 DNA reads as TGTGCCAGCAGTTCGGACATCAATACCAATCAGCCCCAGCATTTT.

The table lists this clonotype with many counts. The J gene is TRBJ2-6, the V gene TRBV7-6; D not resolved. The germline gives CDR1 SGHVS, CDR2 FNYEAQ. This CDR3 contains 17 residues. V was shortened by 0 bases and J by 0 bases, with 9 bases between the two germline ends. The CDR3 is CASSLAATLSGANVLTF. CDR3 DNA: TGTGCCAGCAGCTTAGCAGCCACCCTCTCTGGGGCCAACGTCCTGACTTTC.

This clonotype came up many times. The chain employs TRBV7-9 and TRBJ2-1, with D possibly being TRBD2 (6 bases). The CDR3 length is 15 residues. Per germline, CDR1 SEHNR and CDR2 FQNEAQ (reference sequence). Trimming took 5 bases from V and 7 from J, leaving 18 bases between them. In DNA, the CDR3 is TGTGCCAGCAGCGCCGGACTATTCGATCAAAATGAGCAGTTCTTC. This sequence encodes CASSAGLFDQNEQFF.

The sample holds many counts of this clonotype. The chain carries TRBV12-3 or TRBV12-4 and TRBJ2-1; D is ambiguous. The CDR3 contains 15 residues. V dropped 6 bases and J dropped 6 bases, with 18 bases sitting between them. CDR3 loop: CASSPLGFNINEQFF. CDR3 nucleotides: TGTGCCAGCAGCCCCTTAGGGTTCAATATCAATGAGCAGTTCTTC.

Many counts were recorded for this clonotype. This chain links TRBV20-1 with TRBJ2-5, with D unclear. Trimming pared 8 bases from V and 1 base from J, leaving 8 bases between. Germline assignment: CDR1 DFQATT and CDR2 SNEGSKA (reference sequence). The CDR3 is 11 residues long. In DNA form, the CDR3 reads TGCAGTTGGCCGGGCCAAGAGACCCAGTACTTC. Translated, it gives CSWPGQETQYF.

This clonotype has ten or more counts. The genes are TRBV6-6 and TRBJ2-2, with D possibly being TRBD1 (6 bases). The V gene lost 2 bases and the J gene lost 1 base, with 14 bases spanning the gap. The CDR3 extends over 17 amino acids. Germline CDR1 is MNHNY and CDR2 is SVGAGI (reference sequence). The CDR3 loop reads CASSYRRWTVNTGELFF. CDR3 sequence (DNA): TGTGCCAGCAGTTACCGCCGCTGGACAGTGAACACCGGGGAGCTGTTTTTT.

This clonotype has at least ten counts. The chain is built from TRBV29-1 and TRBJ2-7; D perhaps matches TRBD2 (6 bases). This CDR3 is built from 12 residues. Trimming removed 0 bases from V and 3 bases from J, with 6 bases in between. Germline lookup yields CDR1 SQVTM and CDR2 ANQGSEA. The CDR3 region has the DNA TGCAGCGTTGAAGAGCGGGGCTACGAGCAGTACTTC. Amino acids: CSVEERGYEQYF.

This clonotype was seen many times. The gene calls are TRBV7-2 and TRBJ2-4; D not certain. V was cut by 2 bases and J by 8 bases, with 13 bases left in between. The CDR3 has 14 residues. In germline, CDR1 is SGHTA, CDR2 FQGNSA. The CDR3 protein is CASSLILAADIQYF. CDR3 DNA sequence: TGTGCCAGCAGCTTAATATTGGCTGCGGACATTCAGTACTTC.

This clonotype has a count of ten or more. J is TRBJ1-2 and V is TRBV15; D is unresolved. The germline V and J ends were trimmed by 1 base and 8 bases, with 14 bases remaining between them. Germline V gene lookup returns CDR1 LNHNV and CDR2 YYDKDF (reference sequence). The CDR3 is 14 amino acids. CDR3 amino acids: CATSRASSSEGYTF. The CDR3 DNA is TGTGCCACCAGCAGAGCCAGCTCTAGCGAAGGCTACACCTTC.

This clonotype has at least ten counts. The chain links TRBV7-2 to TRBJ2-6; 7 bases line up with TRBD1. The CDR3 loop spans 17 amino acids. V lost 5 bases to trimming and J lost 1 base; unmatched junction nucleotides: 8. CDR1 is SGHTA, CDR2 FQGNSA, per germline. The CDR3 DNA reads as TGTGCCAGCAGCAAGGACAGGTTCACATCTGGGGCCAACGTCCTGACTTTC. Encoded protein: CASSKDRFTSGANVLTF.

This clonotype was observed many times. The chain couples TRBV5-1 to TRBJ2-2, with 8 bases matching TRBD1. This CDR3 has 14 amino acids. From germline, CDR1 is SGHRS and CDR2 YFSETQ. V lost 8 bases and J lost 2; bases outside the gene matches: 5. The CDR3 reads CASNGQGNTGELFF. The CDR3 coding sequence is TGCGCCAGTAATGGACAGGGAAACACCGGGGAGCTGTTTTTT.

Ten or more counts support this clonotype. DNA of the CDR3: TGTGCCAGCAGTTTACAGCGGGAGGGCCAGTACTTC. Protein product: CASSLQREGQYF. This chain connects TRBV6-2 or TRBV6-3 to TRBJ2-4; TRBD2 aligns across 10 bases. Trimming removed 4 bases from V and 13 bases from J; junction bases left unmatched: 4. This CDR3 is 12 amino acids long. Germline V gene sequence: CDR1 MNHEY, CDR2 SVGEGT.

This clonotype has more than one count but fewer than ten. V gene TRBV29-1 combines with J gene TRBJ2-7, with 9 bases lining up with TRBD1. The CDR3 has 14 residues. CDR1 and CDR2 (germline): SQVTM, ANQGSEA. The trim removed 7 bases at V and 3 bases at J, leaving 10 bases unmatched. CDR3 sequence reads: CSATPGQGIYEQYF. CDR3 coding DNA: TGCAGCGCTACTCCGGGACAGGGAATCTACGAGCAGTACTTC.

This clonotype was recorded many times. Here the CDR3 reads CAISGAQGRQETQYF. The CDR3 DNA follows: TGTGCCATCAGTGGAGCCCAGGGGCGTCAAGAGACCCAGTACTTC. The chain links TRBV10-3 to TRBJ2-5; possible D gene TRBD1, 6 bases. CDR1 ENHRY and CDR2 SYGVKD come from the germline V gene. The CDR3 has 15 amino acids. V lost 4 bases to trimming and J lost 2 bases, with 14 bases between them.

This clonotype has ten or more counts. The chain joins TRBV12-3 or TRBV12-4 to TRBJ2-7; D may be TRBD1 (6 bases). There are 12 residues in the CDR3. The germline V and J ends were trimmed by 5 bases and 12 bases, with 17 bases remaining between them. The CDR3 spells CASSPDRNPLYF. CDR3 nucleotide sequence: TGTGCCAGCAGTCCAGACAGGAATCCCTTGTACTTC.

The rearrangement uses TRBV24-1 and TRBJ1-6; the D gene is possibly TRBD1 (5 bases). This CDR3 has 13 amino acids. Trimming shortened V by 10 bases and J by 8 bases, and 14 bases separated the two germline ends. CDR1 and CDR2 (germline): KGHDR, SFDVKD. The CDR3 coding sequence is TGTGCCACACAGTTCTCCAGGGATTCACCCCTCCACTTT. It translates to CATQFSRDSPLHF.